These 27 T cell receptor beta chains originate from one sample sequenced in a study of blood T cell repertoires in COVID-19 (dated by TCRdb to the early 2020s). To prepare the library, the immunoSEQ multiplex PCR assay was applied. TCRdb provides this immuneACCESS table in a form limited to in-frame rearrangements. Some clones are lacking; in checked studies, under half of them reflect an unresolved V gene, and why the rest are absent is not known. The sample table holds around 300,000 clones, of which about 90% were seen once. In total, the top ten clones hold about 6% of the sample. The material sequenced was peripheral blood. These receptor sequences come from a woman aged 50 to 60 with COVID-19, enrolled during active disease.

The chain is built from TRBV11-3 and TRBJ2-7; 7 bases agree with TRBD1. The CDR3 extends over 13 amino acids. Germline V gene lookup returns CDR1 SGHNT and CDR2 YENEEA. The V and J ends lost 3 bases and 3 bases, in that order; junction bases with no gene match: 2. The CDR3 spells CASSLTGFYEQYF. The CDR3 nucleotides are TGTGCCAGCAGCTTGACAGGGTTCTACGAGCAGTACTTC.

The sample holds one count of this clone. The rearrangement uses TRBV6-5 and TRBJ1-3, with a weak D call TRBD1 (5 bases). The germline gives CDR1 MNHEY, CDR2 SVGAGI. V was trimmed by 11 bases and J by 0 bases, leaving 11 bases between them. The CDR3 is made up of 13 amino acids. CDR3 nucleotide sequence: TGTGCCGTGACAGCTCCCTCTGGAAACACCATATATTTT. Translation: CAVTAPSGNTIYF.

The chain has TRBV7-3 and TRBJ2-1; perhaps TRBD1 as D (6 bases). This CDR3 has 15 amino acids. V lost 5 bases, J lost 7 bases, and 18 bases lay in between. The germline CDR1 and CDR2 sequences are SGHTA and FQGTGA. The DNA of the CDR3 is TGTGCCAGCAGCCCCTGGCTCGACAGGACTAATGAGCAGTTCTTC. Translating gives CASSPWLDRTNEQFF.

The rearrangement links TRBV28 to TRBJ2-1, with D maybe TRBD1 (6 bases). The ends were cut back, 6 bases at V and 7 bases at J, with 16 bases in the middle. The germline V gene has CDR1 MDHEN and CDR2 SYDVKM. This CDR3 has 14 amino acids. The CDR3: CASSSFRTVNEQFF. The CDR3 DNA reads TGTGCCAGCAGCAGTTTCCGGACAGTAAATGAGCAGTTCTTC.

This clone has a single count. The J gene is TRBJ1-1, the V gene TRBV29-1, with TRBD1 matching 8 bases. The V segment lost 8 bases and the J segment 3 bases; nucleotides outside the gene matches: 2. There are 11 residues in the CDR3. Looked up from germline, CDR1 is SQVTM and CDR2 is ANQGSEA. The CDR3 coding sequence is TGCAGCACAGGGGGATACACTGAAGCTTTCTTT. Amino acids: CSTGGYTEAFF. The variable domain in full, completed from reference TRBV29-1 and TRBJ1-1, reads SAVISQKPSRDICQRGTSLTIQCQVDSQVTMMFWYRQQPGQSLTLIATANQGSEATYESGFVIDKFPISRPNLTFSTLTVSNMSPEDSSIYLCSTGGYTEAFFGQGTRLTVV.

The chain links TRBV2 to TRBJ2-4; possibly TRBD1 for D (7 bases). The CDR3 has 14 residues. The germline V gene encodes CDR1 SNHLY and CDR2 FYNNEI. Trimming left V 6 bases short and J 7 bases short, with 16 bases between. CDR3 nucleotide sequence: TGTGCCAGCAGGGGGTGGCAGGGGGGTAACATTCAGTACTTC. Encoded protein: CASRGWQGGNIQYF.

The genes are TRBV6-5 and TRBJ1-4; D is uncertain. The CDR3 loop spans 14 amino acids. Germline V gene lookup returns CDR1 MNHEY and CDR2 SVGAGI. Between the trimmed V and J ends, which lost 6 bases and 3 bases, there was a span of 11 bases. CDR3 nucleotides: TGTGCCAGCAGGCCACGCGGCGCTAATGAAAAACTGTTTTTT. It translates to CASRPRGANEKLFF.

The chain joins TRBV7-3 to TRBJ2-1; no clear D. CDR1 and CDR2 (germline): SGHTA, FQGTGA. The CDR3 is made up of 15 amino acids. V was trimmed by 2 bases and J by 6 bases, leaving 14 bases between them. In nucleotides, the CDR3 is TGTGCCAGCAGCTTACCTGACTGGCCCGGCAATGAGCAGTTCTTC. Translated, it gives CASSLPDWPGNEQFF. Drawing the rest from reference TRBV7-3 and TRBJ2-1, the complete variable domain is GAGVSQTPSNKVTEKGKYVELRCDPISGHTALYWYRQSLGQGPEFLIYFQGTGAADDSGLPNDRFFAVRPEGSVSTLKIQRTERGDSAVYLCASSLPDWPGNEQFFGPGTRLTVL.

The chain is built from TRBV18 and TRBJ2-5, with a possible D match to TRBD1 (5 bases). Germline V CDR1 and CDR2: KGHSH, LQKENI. This CDR3 is 12 amino acids long. Trimming stripped 4 bases from V and 3 bases from J, with 6 bases between. Here the CDR3 reads CASSQGEETQYF. CDR3 DNA sequence: TGTGCCAGCTCACAAGGGGAAGAGACCCAGTACTTC.

This clone was recorded only once. The chain carries TRBV2 and TRBJ1-4; D not certain. CDR1 SNHLY and CDR2 FYNNEI come from the germline V gene. V was clipped by 6 bases and J by 0 bases, with 11 bases between them. This CDR3 spans 15 amino acids. The CDR3 DNA reads as TGTGCCAGCAGGGCAAGGAGCGCAACTAATGAAAAACTGTTTTTT. Amino acid sequence: CASRARSATNEKLFF.

The chain carries TRBV19 and TRBJ1-1; 8 bases map to TRBD1. The V segment lost 6 bases and the J segment 1 base; nucleotides outside the gene matches: 10. CDR3 length equals 16 residues. Looked up from germline, CDR1 is LNHDA and CDR2 is SQIVND (reference sequence). The CDR3 DNA is TGTGCCAGTAGCCAAGGACAGGGTCGAACGAACACTGAAGCTTTCTTT. Protein sequence: CASSQGQGRTNTEAFF. The whole variable domain, filled in from reference TRBV19 and TRBJ1-1, reads DGGITQSPKYLFRKEGQNVTLSCEQNLNHDAMYWYRQDPGQGLRLIYYSQIVNDFQKGDIAEGYSVSREKKESFPLTVTSAQKNPTAFYLCASSQGQGRTNTEAFFGQGTRLTVV.

The chain carries TRBV9 and TRBJ1-5; D not certain. Germline lookup yields CDR1 SGDLS and CDR2 YYNGEE. V was pared by 2 bases and J by 7 bases, with 28 bases between. The CDR3 covers 19 residues. The CDR3 here is CASSVFPRSEVMESQPQHF. The DNA of the CDR3 is TGTGCCAGCAGCGTCTTTCCTCGTTCGGAGGTGATGGAGAGCCAGCCCCAGCATTTT.

This chain uses TRBV9 with TRBJ2-1; 9 nucleotides line up with TRBD2. The CDR3 is 16 amino acids. Unmatched junction bases numbered 9, after V lost 6 bases and J lost 2 bases. Germline lookup yields CDR1 SGDLS and CDR2 YYNGEE. The CDR3 is CASNLGSGSPYNEQFF. The CDR3 bases are TGTGCCAGCAACTTAGGTAGCGGGAGTCCCTACAATGAGCAGTTCTTC.

The chain uses TRBV27 and TRBJ2-3; D gene uncertain. V lost 0 bases, J lost 6 bases, and 4 bases lay in between. Germline loops: CDR1 MNHEY, CDR2 SMNVEV (reference sequence). The CDR3 length is 12 residues. In DNA form, the CDR3 reads TGTGCCAGCAGTTTATCGTCTGATACGCAGTATTTT. It encodes CASSLSSDTQYF.

V is TRBV19 and J is TRBJ1-3, with D unresolved. The V end lost 7 bases, the J end lost 0 bases, and 10 bases lay between the germline ends. CDR1 is LNHDA, CDR2 SQIVND, per germline (reference sequence). The CDR3 covers 14 residues. This CDR3 is CASKEGGSGNTIYF. The CDR3 DNA is TGTGCCAGTAAAGAGGGCGGCTCTGGAAACACCATATATTTT.

This clone has just a few counts. The gene calls are TRBV5-1 and TRBJ2-2, with TRBD2 matching over 13 bases. The CDR3 runs 15 residues. CDR1 and CDR2 from the germline V gene are SGHRS and YFSETQ. The V segment lost 2 bases and the J segment 6 bases; nucleotides outside the gene matches: 1. The CDR3 reads CASSLTSGRAGELFF. The CDR3 DNA sequence: TGCGCCAGCAGCTTAACTAGCGGGAGGGCCGGGGAGCTGTTTTTT.

The chain uses TRBV4-1 and TRBJ1-1; TRBD1 matches at 8 bases. Per germline, CDR1 MGHRA and CDR2 YSYEKL. With V trimmed by 1 base and J by 5 bases, 6 bases remained unmatched. The CDR3 loop spans 15 amino acids. The CDR3 loop reads CASSQVQGAMTEAFF. CDR3 nucleotide sequence: TGCGCCAGCAGCCAAGTGCAGGGGGCGATGACTGAAGCTTTCTTT.

The chain recombines TRBV14 with TRBJ2-1; maybe TRBD1 (5 bases). The V end lost 0 bases, the J end lost 0 bases, and 9 bases lay between the germline ends. This CDR3 has 16 amino acids. Germline-derived CDR1 and CDR2 are SGHDN and FVKESK. CDR3 residues: CASSQEGLSSYNEQFF. Here the CDR3 DNA reads TGTGCCAGCAGCCAAGAGGGGCTTAGCTCCTACAATGAGCAGTTCTTC.

This chain links TRBV6-6 with TRBJ2-2; 11 bases match TRBD2. Germline lookup yields CDR1 MNHNY and CDR2 SVGAGI (reference sequence). V gave up 4 bases and J gave up 4 bases; unmatched junction bases: 5. This CDR3 spans 16 amino acids. The CDR3 region is CASSFSGRAGTGELFF. The CDR3 nucleotides are TGTGCCAGCAGTTTTAGCGGGAGGGCGGGCACCGGGGAGCTGTTTTTT.

This rearrangement joins TRBV18 to TRBJ2-6; the match to TRBD1 covers 7 bases. Unmatched junction bases numbered 10, after V lost 4 bases and J lost 1 base. CDR3 size: 18 residues. Germline CDR1 KGHSH, CDR2 LQKENI. The CDR3 here is CASSRWDRGESGANVLTF. In nucleotides, the CDR3 is TGTGCCAGCTCACGGTGGGACAGAGGGGAATCTGGGGCCAACGTCCTGACTTTC.

The chain combines TRBV25-1 with TRBJ2-4, with a possible D match to TRBD1 (5 bases). Looked up from germline, CDR1 is MGHDK and CDR2 is SYGVNS. The V gene lost 4 bases and the J gene lost 2 bases, with 9 bases spanning the gap. This CDR3 comprises 14 residues. The CDR3 bases are TGTGCCAGCAGTGGGGGCAGGACCAAAAACATTCAGTACTTC. As protein: CASSGGRTKNIQYF. The entire variable domain, with the rest obtained from reference TRBV25-1 and TRBJ2-4, is as follows: EADIYQTPRYLVIGTGKKITLECSQTMGHDKMYWYQQDPGMELHLIHYSYGVNSTEKGDLSSESTVSRIRTEHFPLTLESARPSHTSQYLCASSGGRTKNIQYFGAGTRLSVL.

J is TRBJ1-1 and V is TRBV6-1; 11 nucleotides agree with TRBD1. V was pared by 3 bases and J by 10 bases, with 4 bases of the junction left unmatched. This CDR3 is built from 13 residues. Germline loops: CDR1 MNHNS, CDR2 SASEGT. The DNA for the CDR3 is TGTGCCAGCAGTGAGGACAGGGGGCTAGTAGCTTTCTTT. This gives the protein CASSEDRGLVAFF.

The V and J genes are TRBV5-4 and TRBJ2-3; 8 bases are a match to TRBD2. Unmatched junction bases numbered 9, after V lost 4 bases and J lost 2 bases. Germline CDR1 and CDR2: SGHNT and YYREEE (reference sequence). This CDR3 contains 16 residues. The CDR3 loop is CASSPAQRENTDTQYF. In DNA, the CDR3 is TGTGCCAGCAGCCCGGCCCAGCGGGAGAACACAGATACGCAGTATTTT. The whole variable domain, filled in from reference TRBV5-4 and TRBJ2-3, reads ETGVTQSPTHLIKTRGQQVTLRCSSQSGHNTVSWYQQALGQGPQFIFQYYREEENGRGNFPPRFSGLQFPNYSSELNVNALELDDSALYLCASSPAQRENTDTQYFGPGTRLTVL.

J is TRBJ2-7 and V is TRBV6-5; TRBD1 agrees at 8 bases. The CDR3 sequence is 13 residues long. The V gene's germline CDR1 is MNHEY and CDR2 SVGAGI. The ends lost 6 bases at V and 5 bases at J; junction bases unmatched: 6. The CDR3: CASRRTGSNEQYF. The CDR3 bases are TGTGCCAGCAGGCGGACAGGGAGCAACGAGCAGTACTTC.

The chain employs TRBV5-1 and TRBJ1-1, with D tentatively TRBD1 (6 bases). This CDR3 is built from 13 residues. Trimming pared 0 bases from V and 4 bases from J, leaving 7 bases between. CDR1 and CDR2 from the germline V gene are SGHRS and YFSETQ. The CDR3 loop reads CASSLEGGTEAFF. The CDR3 DNA reads as TGCGCCAGCAGCTTGGAAGGGGGCACTGAAGCTTTCTTT.

The chain has TRBV4-1 and TRBJ2-7; D remains unclear. The CDR3 runs 13 residues. The V and J ends lost 1 base and 3 bases respectively, with 7 bases between them. CDR1 is MGHRA, CDR2 YSYEKL, per germline. CDR3 nucleotides: TGCGCCAGCAGCCAAGCTGACATCTACGAGCAGTACTTC. Translation: CASSQADIYEQYF.

This chain connects TRBV19 to TRBJ2-7; 7 positions agree with TRBD2. Germline lookup yields CDR1 LNHDA and CDR2 SQIVND (reference sequence). V lost 7 bases to trimming and J lost 4 bases; unmatched junction nucleotides: 13. This CDR3 spans 15 amino acids. This CDR3 is CASTARGGSIYEQYF. In nucleotides, the CDR3 is TGTGCCAGTACCGCACGGGGCGGGAGTATATACGAGCAGTACTTC.